This T cell receptor beta chain stems from a study of blood T cell repertoires in COVID-19. Overall study: PBMCs, B-cell-depleted T cells, or T cells provided the cDNA or gDNA that made up the material.

The repertoire was sequenced with immunoSEQ multiplex PCR; TCRdb's copy has only in-frame clones and lacks some. The sample carries approximately 290,000 clones, about 85% recorded once. The CDR3 loop spans 15 amino acids. The germline V and J ends were trimmed by 8 bases and 1 base, with 18 bases remaining between them. Per germline, CDR1 SNHLY and CDR2 FYNNEI. The V call is TRBV2, the J call TRBJ2-7; tentative D call: TRBD1 (5 bases). Sequenced material: peripheral blood. This TCR was recovered from a human donor with COVID-19, enrolled during active disease. The donor label of this sample is uncertain. The CDR3 bases are TGTGCCAGCCTTTTGGCGGCAGGGTTGTCCTACGAGCAGTACTTC. Amino acids: CASLLAAGLSYEQYF.